In its sample, the clone carrying this T cell receptor beta chain was seen a few times. Its antigen is still unknown. Losses at the gene ends were 8 bases for V and 8 bases for J; bases not matched to a gene: 8. The CDR3 is made up of 13 amino acids. CDR1 MDHEN and CDR2 SYDVKM come from the germline V gene. Template switching (which added a universal primer site) was used, and cDNA carried unique molecular identifiers. TCRdb reanalysed the 5' RACE reads using MiXCR and keeps one entry per CDR3 protein. The sample records 750,000 to 950,000 distinct CDR3 sequences, approximately 13% being singletons. This entry belongs to a study of identical twins. Notes on the study in general: The study drew conclusions from cross-sectional statistical analysis, not from following the same donors.

These same data were also listed under a study on yellow fever vaccine responses in identical twins.

J is TRBJ2-3 and V is TRBV28, with 9 positions matching TRBD1. The sequenced material came from PBMCs. The sequence came from a woman under 30 in good health. CDR3 in DNA: TGTGCCAGCTCGACAGGGGGACTTGGTACGCAGTATTTT. It codes for CASSTGGLGTQYF.